Sequencing of this T cell receptor (beta chain) was carried out in a study of T cell responses to AZD1222 COVID-19 vaccine. The CDR3 is 13 residues long. Germline-derived CDR1 and CDR2 are MGHDK and SYGVNS. V was pared by 1 base and J by 7 bases, with 5 bases between. Points on this clone: Its specificity is not known.

General study findings and limits: Following two doses of AZD1222, Spike-specific TCR breadth and depth rose.

Assay used: immunoSEQ multiplex PCR; TCRdb lists only in-frame clones, some missing. The sample lists approximately 85,000 clones, approximately 86% occurring once. The chain is built from TRBV25-1 and TRBJ1-6; no clear D gene. The sequencing used peripheral blood, collected on day 0 of AZD1222 vaccination. This clonotype was sampled from an adult in good health. The DNA of the CDR3 is TGTGCCAGCAGTGAATTTCCCAATTCACCCCTCCACTTT. Amino acid sequence: CASSEFPNSPLHF.